A single count supports the clone carrying this T cell receptor beta chain. The CDR3 ends on some other residue instead of the conserved phenylalanine or tryptophan, so this is likely a read error. Co-extracted RNA and DNA came from roughly 20-30 mg of unsorted bulk tissue. The data are from a study of tumor-infiltrating lymphocytes in primary liver carcinoma. From germline, CDR1 is SGHNT and CDR2 YENEEA. The CDR3 runs to 15 residues. V shed 1 base and J shed 12 bases, with 19 bases lying between them. Total RNA amounting to 500 ng was the source from which TCR beta cDNA was made with a constant-region primer. Three nested multiplex PCR rounds, a slightly modified ARM-PCR, produced the libraries for TCR beta. With TRBV1-TRBV30 forward primers and a C-beta reverse primer, the first two PCR rounds were run for 9 to 10 cycles each. TCRdb fed the multiplex PCR reads into MiXCR, producing one record per CDR3 protein. Here the sample spans about 99,000 distinct CDR3 sequences, approximately 68% being singletons.

Sequencing was carried out using liver tumor tissue from sampling region 5. The subset was: tumor region T5, tumor centre. This chain joins TRBV11-3 and TRBJ2-1; weak D call: TRBD2 (5 bases). This receptor was identified in an older woman with primary liver carcinoma and hepatitis B virus infection. CDR3 sequence reads: CASSLGTSGKLGQFL. The CDR3 DNA reads as TGTGCCAGCAGCTTAGGAACTAGTGGGAAGCTTGGGCAGTTCCTC.